This T cell receptor beta chain originates from a study of OX40 agonist ivuxolimab in advanced cancers. Study summary: Patients were dosed with the agonistic anti-OX40 (CD134) antibody ivuxolimab. Patients receiving dose escalation had hepatocellular carcinoma, melanoma, renal cell or head and neck cancer. Whole-study findings and limits: No determination was made of the antigen specificity of the expanded peripheral T cells.

The protocol was immunoSEQ multiplex PCR, while the TCRdb copy is restricted to in-frame clones and leaves out a portion. The repertoire holds around 61,000 clones, with approximately 81% as singletons. Germline V gene sequence: CDR1 DFQATT, CDR2 SNEGSKA (reference sequence). There are 11 residues in the CDR3. This clone was detected a few times. Its antigen remains unknown. The chain couples TRBV20-1 to TRBJ2-4; tentatively, D is TRBD2 (6 bases). Sequenced here: CD4+ or CD8+ T cells sorted from blood, sampled in a trial of the OX40 agonist ivuxolimab. The source is an adult with an advanced solid tumor such as melanoma, head and neck, liver or kidney cancer. The CDR3 nucleotides are TGCTCAGGCGGGGTGGGGGACATTCAGTACTTC. Its protein is CSGGVGDIQYF.